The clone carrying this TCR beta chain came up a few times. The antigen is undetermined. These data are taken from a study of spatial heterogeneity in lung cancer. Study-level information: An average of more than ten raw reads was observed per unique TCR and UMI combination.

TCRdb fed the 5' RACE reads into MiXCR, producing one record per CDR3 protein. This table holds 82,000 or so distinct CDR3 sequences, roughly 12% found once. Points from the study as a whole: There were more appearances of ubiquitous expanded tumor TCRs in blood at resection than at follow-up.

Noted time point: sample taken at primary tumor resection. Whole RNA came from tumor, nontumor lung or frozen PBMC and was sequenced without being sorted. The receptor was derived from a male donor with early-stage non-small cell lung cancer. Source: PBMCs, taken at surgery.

This CDR3 is CASRAGPLAEAFF. CDR3 nucleotides: TGCGCCAGCAGGGCAGGGCCCCTGGCTGAAGCTTTCTTT. The genes are TRBV5-1 and TRBJ1-1, with D possibly matching TRBD1 (5 bases). Trimming took off 5 bases at V and 6 bases at J, with 14 bases between the two ends. This CDR3 has 13 residues. Germline CDR1 reads SGHRS; CDR2 reads YFSETQ.